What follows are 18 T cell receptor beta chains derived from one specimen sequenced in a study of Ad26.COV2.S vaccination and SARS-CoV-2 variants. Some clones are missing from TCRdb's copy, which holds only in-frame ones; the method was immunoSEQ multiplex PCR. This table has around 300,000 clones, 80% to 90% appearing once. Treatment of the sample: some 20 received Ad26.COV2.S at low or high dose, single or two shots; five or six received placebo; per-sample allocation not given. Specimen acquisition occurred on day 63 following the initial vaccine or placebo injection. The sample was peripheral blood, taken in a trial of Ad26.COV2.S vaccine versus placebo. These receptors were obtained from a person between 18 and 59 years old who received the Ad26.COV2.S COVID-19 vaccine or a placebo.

The CDR3 loop reads CASSDHLTGYGYTF. The CDR3 nucleotides are TGTGCCAGCAGTGATCACTTGACAGGTTATGGCTACACCTTC. The chain combines TRBV6-1 with TRBJ1-2, with a tentative D call TRBD1 (6 bases). CDR3 size: 14 residues. Deletions cut 3 bases from V and 5 bases from J, with 13 bases between. CDR1 is MNHNS, CDR2 SASEGT, per germline.

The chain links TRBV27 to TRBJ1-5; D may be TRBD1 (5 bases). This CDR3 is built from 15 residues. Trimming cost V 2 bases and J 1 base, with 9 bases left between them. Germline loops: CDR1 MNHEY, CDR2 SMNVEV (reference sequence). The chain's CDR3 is CASSLRGRSNQPQHF. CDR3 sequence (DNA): TGTGCCAGCAGTTTAAGGGGTAGGAGCAATCAGCCCCAGCATTTT.

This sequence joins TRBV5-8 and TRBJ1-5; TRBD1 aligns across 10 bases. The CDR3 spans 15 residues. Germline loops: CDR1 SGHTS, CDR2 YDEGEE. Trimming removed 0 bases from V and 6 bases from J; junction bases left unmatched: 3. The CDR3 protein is CASSLGQGAGQPQHF. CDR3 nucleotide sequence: TGTGCCAGCAGCTTGGGACAGGGGGCAGGTCAGCCCCAGCATTTT.

Written as DNA, the CDR3 is TGCAGCGTCCGACAATCAGGGCATGGCTACACCTTC. Amino acids: CSVRQSGHGYTF. The chain is built from TRBV29-1 and TRBJ1-2, with D possibly matching TRBD1 (5 bases). Per the germline V gene, CDR1 is SQVTM and CDR2 is ANQGSEA. Trimming left V 6 bases short and J 6 bases short, with 14 bases between. The CDR3 is made up of 12 amino acids.

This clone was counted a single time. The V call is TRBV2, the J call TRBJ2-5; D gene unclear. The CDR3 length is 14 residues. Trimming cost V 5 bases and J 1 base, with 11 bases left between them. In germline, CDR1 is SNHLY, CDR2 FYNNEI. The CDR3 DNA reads TGTGCCAGCAGTAGCCGAGACTCCCAAGAGACCCAGTACTTC. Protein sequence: CASSSRDSQETQYF.

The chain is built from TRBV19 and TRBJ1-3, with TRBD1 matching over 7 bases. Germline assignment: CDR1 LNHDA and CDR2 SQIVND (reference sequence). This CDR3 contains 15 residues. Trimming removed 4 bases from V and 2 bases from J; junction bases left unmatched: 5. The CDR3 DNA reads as TGTGCCAGTAGTAAAGGGACAGACACTGGAAACACCATATATTTT. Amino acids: CASSKGTDTGNTIYF.

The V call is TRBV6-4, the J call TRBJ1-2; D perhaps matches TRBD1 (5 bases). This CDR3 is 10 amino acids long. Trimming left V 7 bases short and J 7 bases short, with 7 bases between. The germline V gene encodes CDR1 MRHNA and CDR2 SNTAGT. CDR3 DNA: TGTGCCAGCATTACAGGTGGCTACACCTTC. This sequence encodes CASITGGYTF.

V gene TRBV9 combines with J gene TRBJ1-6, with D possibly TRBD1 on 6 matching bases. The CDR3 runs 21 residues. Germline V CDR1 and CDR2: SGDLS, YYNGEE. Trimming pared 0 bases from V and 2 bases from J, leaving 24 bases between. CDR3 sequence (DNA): TGTGCCAGCAGCGTAGAAGTAGAGGGGGAGCGGTCAGAGCCCTATAATTCACCCCTCCACTTT. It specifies CASSVEVEGERSEPYNSPLHF.

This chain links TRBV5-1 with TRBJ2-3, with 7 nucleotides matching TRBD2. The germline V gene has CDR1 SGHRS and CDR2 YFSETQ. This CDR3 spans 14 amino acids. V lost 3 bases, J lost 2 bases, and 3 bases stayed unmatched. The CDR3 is CASSSGTITDTQYF. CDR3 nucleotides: TGCGCCAGCAGCTCCGGGACTATCACAGATACGCAGTATTTT.

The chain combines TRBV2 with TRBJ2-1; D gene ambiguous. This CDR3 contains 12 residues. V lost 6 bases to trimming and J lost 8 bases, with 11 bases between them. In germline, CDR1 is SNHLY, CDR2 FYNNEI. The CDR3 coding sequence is TGTGCCAGCAGCCCTCTACTCTATGAGCAGTTCTTC. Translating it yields CASSPLLYEQFF.

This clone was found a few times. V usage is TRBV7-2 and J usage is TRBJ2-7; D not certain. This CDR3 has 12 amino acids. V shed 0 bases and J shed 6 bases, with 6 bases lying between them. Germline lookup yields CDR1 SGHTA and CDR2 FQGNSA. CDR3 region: CASSLATGEQYF. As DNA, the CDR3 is TGTGCCAGCAGCTTAGCTACGGGCGAGCAGTACTTC.

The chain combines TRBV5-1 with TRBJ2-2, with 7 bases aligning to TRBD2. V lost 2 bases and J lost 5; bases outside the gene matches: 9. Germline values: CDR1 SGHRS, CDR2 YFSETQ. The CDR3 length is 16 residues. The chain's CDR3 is CASSFSREGGTGELFF. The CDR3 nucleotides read TGCGCCAGCAGCTTCTCTAGGGAGGGAGGAACCGGGGAGCTGTTTTTT.

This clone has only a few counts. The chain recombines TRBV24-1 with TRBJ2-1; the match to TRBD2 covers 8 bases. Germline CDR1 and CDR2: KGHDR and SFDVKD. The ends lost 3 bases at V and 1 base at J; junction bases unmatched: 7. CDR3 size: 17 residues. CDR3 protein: CATSDPQKRESYNEQFF. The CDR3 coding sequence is TGTGCCACCAGTGATCCCCAAAAGCGGGAGTCCTACAATGAGCAGTTCTTC.

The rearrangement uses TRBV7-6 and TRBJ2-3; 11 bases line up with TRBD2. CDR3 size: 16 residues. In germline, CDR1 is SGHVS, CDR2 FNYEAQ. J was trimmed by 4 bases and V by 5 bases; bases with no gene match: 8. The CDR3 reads CASSADSGGAADTQYF. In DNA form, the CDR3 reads TGTGCCAGCAGCGCGGATAGCGGGGGGGCCGCAGATACGCAGTATTTT. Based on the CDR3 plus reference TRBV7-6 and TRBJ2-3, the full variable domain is GAGVSQSPRYKVTKRGQDVALRCDPISGHVSLYWYRQALGQGPEFLTYFNYEAQQDKSGLPNDRFSAERPEGSISTLTIQRTEQRDSAMYRCASSADSGGAADTQYFGPGTRLTVL.

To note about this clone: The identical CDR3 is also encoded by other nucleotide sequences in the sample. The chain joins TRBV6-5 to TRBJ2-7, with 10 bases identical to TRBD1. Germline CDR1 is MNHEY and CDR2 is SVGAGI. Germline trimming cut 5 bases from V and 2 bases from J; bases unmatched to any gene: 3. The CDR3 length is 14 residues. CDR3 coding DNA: TGTGCCAGCAGTCCCGGACAGGGGGCCTACGAGCAGTACTTC. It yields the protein CASSPGQGAYEQYF.

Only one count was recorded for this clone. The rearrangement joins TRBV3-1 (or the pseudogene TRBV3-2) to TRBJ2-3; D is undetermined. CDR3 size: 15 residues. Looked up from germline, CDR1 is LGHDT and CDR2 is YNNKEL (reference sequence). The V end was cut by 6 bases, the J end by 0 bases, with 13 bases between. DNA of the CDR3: TGTGCCAGCAGTCTCTCCAGCGAGAGCACAGATACGCAGTATTTT. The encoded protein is CASSLSSESTDTQYF.

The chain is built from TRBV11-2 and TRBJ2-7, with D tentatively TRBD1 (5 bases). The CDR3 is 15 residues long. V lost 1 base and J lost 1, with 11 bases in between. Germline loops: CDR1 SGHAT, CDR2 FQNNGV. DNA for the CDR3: TGTGCCAGCAGCTTAGGAGTGGGGCCGTCCTACGAGCAGTACTTC. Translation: CASSLGVGPSYEQYF.

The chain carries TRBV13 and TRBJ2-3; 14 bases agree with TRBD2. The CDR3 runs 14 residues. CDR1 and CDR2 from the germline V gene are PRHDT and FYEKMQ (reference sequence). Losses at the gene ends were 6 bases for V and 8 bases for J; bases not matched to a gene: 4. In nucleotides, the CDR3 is TGTGCCAGCAGTCCCGGGACTAGCGGGAGTACGCAGTATTTT. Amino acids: CASSPGTSGSTQYF. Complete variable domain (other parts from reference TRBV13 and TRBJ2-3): AAGVIQSPRHLIKEKRETATLKCYPIPRHDTVYWYQQGPGQDPQFLISFYEKMQSDKGSIPDRFSAQQFSDYHSELNMSSLELGDSALYFCASSPGTSGSTQYFGPGTRLTVL.